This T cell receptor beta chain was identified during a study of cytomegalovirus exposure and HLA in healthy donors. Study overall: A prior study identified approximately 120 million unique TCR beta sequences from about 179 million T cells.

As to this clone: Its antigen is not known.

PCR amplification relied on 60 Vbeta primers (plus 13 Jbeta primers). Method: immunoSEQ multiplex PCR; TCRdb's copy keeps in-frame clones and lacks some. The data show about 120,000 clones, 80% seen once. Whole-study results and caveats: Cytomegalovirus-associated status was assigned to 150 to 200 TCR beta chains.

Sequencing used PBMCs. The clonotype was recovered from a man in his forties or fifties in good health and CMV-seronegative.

CDR3 sequence reads: CASSPGGQGMNEQYF. The CDR3 nucleotides read TGTGCCAGCAGTCCAGGGGGGCAGGGTATGAACGAGCAGTACTTC. This chain links TRBV28 with TRBJ2-7, with a tentative D call TRBD1 (7 bases). The germline V gene encodes CDR1 MDHEN and CDR2 SYDVKM. V was pared by 5 bases and J by 5 bases, with 19 bases between. The CDR3 is 15 residues long.